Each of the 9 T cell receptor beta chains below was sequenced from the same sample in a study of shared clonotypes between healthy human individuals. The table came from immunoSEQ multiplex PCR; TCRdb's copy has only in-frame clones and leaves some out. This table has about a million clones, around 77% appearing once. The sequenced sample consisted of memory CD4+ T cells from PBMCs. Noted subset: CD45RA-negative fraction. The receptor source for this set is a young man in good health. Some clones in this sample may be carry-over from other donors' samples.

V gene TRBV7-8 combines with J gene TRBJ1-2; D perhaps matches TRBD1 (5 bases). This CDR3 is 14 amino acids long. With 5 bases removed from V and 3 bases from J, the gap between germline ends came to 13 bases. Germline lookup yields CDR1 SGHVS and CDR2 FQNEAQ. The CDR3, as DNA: TGTGCCAGCAGCCGTGCGGGGGGTGACTATGGCTACACCTTC. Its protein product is CASSRAGGDYGYTF.

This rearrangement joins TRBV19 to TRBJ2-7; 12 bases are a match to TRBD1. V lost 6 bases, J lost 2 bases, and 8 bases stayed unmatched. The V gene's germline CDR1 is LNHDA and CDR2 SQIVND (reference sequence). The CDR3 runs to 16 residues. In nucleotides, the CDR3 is TGTGCCAGTAGACCCCGGGACAGGGGGCATCCCTACGAGCAGTACTTC. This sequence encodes CASRPRDRGHPYEQYF.

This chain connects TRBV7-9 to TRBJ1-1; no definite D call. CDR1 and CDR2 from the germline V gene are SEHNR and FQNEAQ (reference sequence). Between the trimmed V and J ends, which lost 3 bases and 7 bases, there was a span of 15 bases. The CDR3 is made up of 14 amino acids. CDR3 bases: TGTGCCAGCAGCTTCTGGGGAGATGAGAGTGAAGCTTTCTTT. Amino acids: CASSFWGDESEAFF.

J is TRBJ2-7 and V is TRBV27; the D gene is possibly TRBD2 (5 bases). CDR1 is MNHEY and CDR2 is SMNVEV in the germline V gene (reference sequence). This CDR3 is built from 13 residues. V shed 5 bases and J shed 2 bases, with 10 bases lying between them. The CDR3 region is CASSPRAAYEQYF. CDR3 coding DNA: TGTGCCAGCAGTCCCAGAGCGGCCTACGAGCAGTACTTC.

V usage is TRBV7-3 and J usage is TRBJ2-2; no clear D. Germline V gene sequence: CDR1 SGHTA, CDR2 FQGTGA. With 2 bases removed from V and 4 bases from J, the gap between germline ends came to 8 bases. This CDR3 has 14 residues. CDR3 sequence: CASSLGVATGELFF. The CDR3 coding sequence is TGTGCCAGCAGCTTAGGGGTAGCCACCGGGGAGCTGTTTTTT.

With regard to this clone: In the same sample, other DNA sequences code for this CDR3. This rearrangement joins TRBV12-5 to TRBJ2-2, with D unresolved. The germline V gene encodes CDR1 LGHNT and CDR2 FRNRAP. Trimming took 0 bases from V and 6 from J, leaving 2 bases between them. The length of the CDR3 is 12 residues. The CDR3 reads CASGLVPGELFF. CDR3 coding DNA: TGTGCTAGTGGTTTGGTACCCGGGGAGCTGTTTTTT.

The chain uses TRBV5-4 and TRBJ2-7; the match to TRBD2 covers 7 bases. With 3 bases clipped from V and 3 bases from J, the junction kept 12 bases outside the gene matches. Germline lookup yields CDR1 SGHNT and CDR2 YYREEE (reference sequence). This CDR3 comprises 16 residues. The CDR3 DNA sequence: TGTGCCAGCAGCTGGGGTGGGAGCGGGGCGCTCTACGAGCAGTACTTC. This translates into CASSWGGSGALYEQYF.

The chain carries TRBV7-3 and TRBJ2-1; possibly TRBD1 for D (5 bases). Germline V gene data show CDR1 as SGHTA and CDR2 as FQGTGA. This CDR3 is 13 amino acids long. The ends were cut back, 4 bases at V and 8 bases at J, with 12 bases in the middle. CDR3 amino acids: CASSSRVFDEQFF. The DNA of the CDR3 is TGTGCCAGCAGCTCCAGGGTGTTCGATGAGCAGTTCTTC.

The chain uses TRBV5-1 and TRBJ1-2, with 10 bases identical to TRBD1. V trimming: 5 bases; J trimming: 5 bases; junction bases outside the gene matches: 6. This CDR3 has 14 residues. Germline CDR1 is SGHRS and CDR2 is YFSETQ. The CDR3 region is CASRFGTGAYGYTF. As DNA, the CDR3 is TGCGCCAGCAGATTTGGGACAGGGGCTTATGGCTACACCTTC.